This T cell receptor (beta chain) emerged from a study of T cell repertoires in cytomegalovirus infection. Study context: Selection of CMV epitopes for the study included recently identified HLA-C-restricted and well-studied HLA-B-restricted ones.

TCRdb reprocessed the reads with MiXCR, giving one entry per CDR3 protein. The sample lists about 830,000 distinct CDR3 sequences; less than 35% were seen once. To note about this clonotype: Antigen specificity is unknown.

CDR3 length: 18 amino acids. Trimming cost V 6 bases and J 4 bases; bases outside gene matches: 16. Germline V CDR1 and CDR2: LGHDT, YNNKEL (reference sequence). The chain recombines TRBV3-1 with TRBJ2-3; 10 bases align to TRBD1. Here the sequenced sample was cultured CD8+ T cells from PBMCs, taken from culture after CMV antigen stimulation. This receptor was identified in a human donor in good health (CMV status not recorded). Some clones in this sample may be carry-over from other donors' samples. The CDR3: CASSPDRGRGGWSDTQYF. CDR3 nucleotides: TGTGCCAGCAGTCCTGACAGGGGGCGCGGAGGTTGGTCAGATACGCAGTATTTT.